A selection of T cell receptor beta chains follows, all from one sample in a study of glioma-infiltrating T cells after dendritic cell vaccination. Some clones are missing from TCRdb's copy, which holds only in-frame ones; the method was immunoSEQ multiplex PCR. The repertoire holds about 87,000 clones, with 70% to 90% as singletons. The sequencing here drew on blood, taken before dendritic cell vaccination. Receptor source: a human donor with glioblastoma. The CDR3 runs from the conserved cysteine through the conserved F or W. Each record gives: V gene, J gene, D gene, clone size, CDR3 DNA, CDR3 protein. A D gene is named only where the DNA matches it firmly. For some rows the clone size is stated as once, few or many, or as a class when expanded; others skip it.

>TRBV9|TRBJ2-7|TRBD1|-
TGTGCCAGCAGCGTAGGGTTAGGGGGCAGAATCTACGAGCAGTACTTC
CASSVGLGGRIYEQYF
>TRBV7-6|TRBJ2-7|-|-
TGTGCCAGCAGTCCGGTAGGGGGGGCCTACGAGCAGTACTTC
CASSPVGGAYEQYF
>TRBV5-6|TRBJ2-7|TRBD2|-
TGTGCCAGCAGCTTGGGGACTAGCCCATACGAGCAGTACTTC
CASSLGTSPYEQYF
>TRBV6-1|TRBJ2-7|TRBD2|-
TGTGCCAGCAGTGAAGCTCTAGCGGGGGGCCTTTCTGGGGAGCAGTACTTC
CASSEALAGGLSGEQYF
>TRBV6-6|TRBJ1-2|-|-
TGTGCCAGCAGTTCCTCGCAGAATTTCTATGGCTACACCTTC
CASSSSQNFYGYTF
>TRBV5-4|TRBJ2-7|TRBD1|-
TGTGCCAGCAGCCCAGGACAGGGAGGAACCTACGAGCAGTACTTC
CASSPGQGGTYEQYF
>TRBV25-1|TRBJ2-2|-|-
TGTGCCAGCAGTGACAGGCCCCTCGGGGAGCTGTTTTTT
CASSDRPLGELFF
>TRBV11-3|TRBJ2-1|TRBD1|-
TGTGCCAGCAGCCGGACAGGGGCGAACTCCTACAATGAGCAGTTCTTC
CASSRTGANSYNEQFF
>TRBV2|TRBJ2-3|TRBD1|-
TGTGCCAGCAGGAACAGGGGCGCGGGCACAGATACGCAGTATTTT
CASRNRGAGTDTQYF
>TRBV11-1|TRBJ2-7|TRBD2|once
TGTGCCAGCACCGTGACTAGCGGTAATCCCTACGAGCAGTACTTC
CASTVTSGNPYEQYF
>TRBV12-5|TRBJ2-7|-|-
TGTGCTAGTGCCAGACACTACGAGCAGTACTTC
CASARHYEQYF
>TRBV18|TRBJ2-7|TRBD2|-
TGTGCCAGCTCACCCAGGGTGGCTAGCGGGAGAAAGGCCTACGAGCAGTACTTC
CASSPRVASGRKAYEQYF
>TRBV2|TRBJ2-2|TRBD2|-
TGTGCCAGCAGCGCGGGACTATACACCGGGGAGCTGTTTTTT
CASSAGLYTGELFF
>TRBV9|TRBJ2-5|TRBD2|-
TGTGCCAGCAGCGAAGGACTAGCGGGAGGGCAAGAGACCCAGTACTTC
CASSEGLAGGQETQYF
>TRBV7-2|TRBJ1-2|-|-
TGTGCCAGCAGCCTAGAGTTGCGAGGCTACACCTTC
CASSLELRGYTF
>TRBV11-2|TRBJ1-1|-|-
TGTGCCAGCAGCTTACAATTGAACACTGAAGCTTTCTTT
CASSLQLNTEAFF
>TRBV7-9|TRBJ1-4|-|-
TGTGCCAGCAGCTCTGGAGGGGTACGTGACGAAAAACTGTTTTTT
CASSSGGVRDEKLFF
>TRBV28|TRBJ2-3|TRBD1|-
TGTGCCAGCACCGGACAGGGTATTAGCACAGATACGCAGTATTTT
CASTGQGISTDTQYF
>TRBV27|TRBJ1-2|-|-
TGTGCCAGCAGTTTAAATCCTTGGGCAGGGAAGGGCTATGGCTACACCTTC
CASSLNPWAGKGYGYTF
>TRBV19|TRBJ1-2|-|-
TGTGCCAGTAGTACCCAGGGTGGAGGCTACACCTTC
CASSTQGGGYTF
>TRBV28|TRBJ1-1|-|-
TGTGCCAGCAGTTCTACAGGAATACCTGAAGCTTTCTTT
CASSSTGIPEAFF
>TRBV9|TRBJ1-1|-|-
TGTGCCAGCAGCGTTGGTGAGGGAAAAGCTGAAGCTTTCTTT
CASSVGEGKAEAFF
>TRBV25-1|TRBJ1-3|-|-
TGTGCCAGCAGTCCCTTGGACAGTGGAAACACCATATATTTT
CASSPLDSGNTIYF
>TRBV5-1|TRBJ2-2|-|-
TGCGCCAGCAGCTCCGGGAACACCGGGGAGCTGTTTTTT
CASSSGNTGELFF
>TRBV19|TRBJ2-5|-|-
TGTGCCAGTAGTATGGGCTCGAGGGCCCAAGAGACCCAGTACTTC
CASSMGSRAQETQYF
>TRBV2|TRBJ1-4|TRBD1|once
TGTGCCAGCTTAGCGACAGGGCTGGGAGGCAATGAAAAACTGTTTTTT
CASLATGLGGNEKLFF
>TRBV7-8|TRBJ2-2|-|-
TGTGCCAGCAGCGATCGGGGTGACACCGGGGAGCTGTTTTTT
CASSDRGDTGELFF
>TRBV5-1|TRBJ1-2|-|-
TGCGCCAGCAGCCCCTCGGGGATTGACTATGGCTACACCTTC
CASSPSGIDYGYTF
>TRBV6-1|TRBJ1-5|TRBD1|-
TGTGCCAGCAGTGAAGGCCAGGGGGGCCATCAGCCCCAGCATTTT
CASSEGQGGHQPQHF
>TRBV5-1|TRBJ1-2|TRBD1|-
TGCGCCAGCAGCTTGGGACAGGGGGAGAATGGCTACACCTTC
CASSLGQGENGYTF
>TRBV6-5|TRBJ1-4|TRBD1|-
TGTGCCAGCAGGCCACAGGGGAATAATGAAAAACTGTTTTTT
CASRPQGNNEKLFF